This T cell receptor beta chain was documented in a study of CD8 T cells in ankylosing spondylitis. Study-wide results and limits: Enrichment of disease-linked clones was reportedly significant in matched ankylosing spondylitis synovial fluid.

TCRdb reanalysed the 5' RACE reads using MiXCR and keeps one entry per CDR3 protein. Of about 320,000 distinct CDR3 sequences listed, around 10% are singletons. Germline V CDR1 and CDR2: SGHRS, YFSETQ. After removal of 4 bases from V and 3 bases from J, the junction contained 4 bases not matched to a gene. The CDR3 contains 15 residues. In this sample, this clonotype turned up many times. Its antigen is as yet unknown. The rearrangement uses TRBV5-1 and TRBJ2-3; TRBD1 matches 11 bases. This clonotype was obtained from a female donor with ankylosing spondylitis or in good health (not recorded which). Input material: blood, either unsorted or a sorted T cell fraction (not recorded which). For the CDR3, the DNA is TGCGCCAGCAGCCACCGGGACAGGGGGACAGATACGCAGTATTTT. Translated, it gives CASSHRDRGTDTQYF. The full variable domain, in which reference TRBV5-1 and TRBJ2-3 provide the parts outside the CDR3, is KAGVTQTPRYLIKTRGQQVTLSCSPISGHRSVSWYQQTPGQGLQFLFEYFSETQRNKGNFPGRFSGRQFSNSRSEMNVSTLELGDSALYLCASSHRDRGTDTQYFGPGTRLTVL.